These T cell receptor beta chains were read from a single sample in a study of blood T cell repertoires in COVID-19. The table came from immunoSEQ multiplex PCR; TCRdb's copy has only in-frame clones and leaves some out. The data hold some 190,000 clones, with almost 90% observed a single time. Sequenced input: peripheral blood. All receptors come from a man younger than 35 with active or convalescent COVID-19. CDR3s include the opening cysteine and the closing phenylalanine or tryptophan. The D gene is left open where the match is weak. Only part of the rows carry a size: once, few, many, or a class if the clone is expanded.

>TRBV18|TRBJ2-7|TRBD1|NA
CASSPLGTGANGEQYF
TGTGCCAGCTCACCATTAGGGACAGGGGCTAACGGCGAGCAGTACTTC
>TRBV7-9|TRBJ2-2|NA|once
CATVFLSGAGGELFF
TGTGCCACCGTCTTTCTGAGCGGAGCTGGGGGGGAGCTGTTTTTT
>TRBV3-1/TRBV3-2|TRBJ2-5|TRBD2|NA
CASSQEPPSGYQETQYF
TGTGCCAGCAGCCAAGAACCTCCTAGCGGGTACCAAGAGACCCAGTACTTC
>TRBV10-3|TRBJ1-1|NA|once
CAIKNTEGTEAFF
TGTGCCATCAAAAACACCGAGGGCACTGAAGCTTTCTTT
>TRBV28|TRBJ2-1|TRBD1|once
CASSERRQGRNEQFF
TGTGCCAGCAGTGAACGGCGACAGGGAAGGAATGAGCAGTTCTTC
>TRBV4-2|TRBJ1-1|TRBD1|NA
CASSQWDRGYTEAFF
TGTGCCAGCAGCCAATGGGACAGGGGGTACACTGAAGCTTTCTTT
>TRBV4-2|TRBJ2-7|TRBD1|NA
CASSQAGQGVPYEQYF
TGTGCCAGCAGCCAAGCCGGACAGGGGGTGCCCTACGAGCAGTACTTC
>TRBV5-1|TRBJ1-2|NA|NA
CASSSTVVSNYGYTF
TGCGCCAGCAGTTCGACAGTAGTAAGCAACTATGGCTACACCTTC
>TRBV28|TRBJ2-3|NA|NA
CASSSGSDTQYF
TGTGCCAGCAGTTCAGGGTCAGATACGCAGTATTTT
>TRBV5-1|TRBJ1-2|TRBD1|NA
CASSDRDRALSYGYTF
TGCGCCAGCAGTGACCGGGACAGGGCCCTTTCATATGGCTACACCTTC
>TRBV6-5|TRBJ1-1|TRBD1|NA
CASRARGQGTEAFF
TGTGCCAGCAGGGCCAGGGGGCAGGGCACTGAAGCTTTCTTT
>TRBV6-5|TRBJ2-7|NA|NA
CASSYFRRGDEQYF
TGTGCCAGCAGTTATTTCCGCAGGGGGGACGAGCAGTACTTC
>TRBV19|TRBJ1-2|NA|NA
CASSIAGDNYGYTF
TGTGCCAGTAGTATAGCAGGCGACAACTATGGCTACACCTTC
>TRBV25-1|TRBJ1-3|NA|NA
CASSEFGPSGNTIYF
TGTGCCAGCAGTGAATTCGGTCCCTCTGGAAACACCATATATTTT
>TRBV11-2|TRBJ1-1|NA|NA
CASGRGTEAFF
TGTGCCAGCGGGCGGGGTACTGAAGCTTTCTTT
>TRBV14|TRBJ2-1|NA|NA
CASSHNWASSTHNEQFF
TGTGCCAGCAGCCACAATTGGGCTAGCTCTACGCACAATGAGCAGTTCTTC
>TRBV11-2|TRBJ1-4|NA|once
CASSPPGTNEKLFF
TGTGCCAGCAGCCCCCCGGGAACTAATGAAAAACTGTTTTTT
>TRBV19|TRBJ2-7|TRBD2|NA
CASSFGLAGGREQYF
TGTGCCAGTAGTTTCGGACTAGCGGGGGGTCGGGAGCAGTACTTC
>TRBV6-1|TRBJ1-1|TRBD1|NA
CASSEDFWTGLGNTEAFF
TGTGCCAGCAGTGAAGACTTTTGGACAGGGCTTGGGAACACTGAAGCTTTCTTT
>TRBV19|TRBJ1-4|NA|NA
CASSIRGEKLFF
TGTGCCAGTAGTATTCGGGGGGAAAAACTGTTTTTT
>TRBV28|TRBJ1-2|NA|NA
CASSLDGVDGYTF
TGTGCCAGCAGTTTAGACGGGGTCGATGGCTACACCTTC
>TRBV9|TRBJ1-4|TRBD1|NA
CASSPGTGGRTTNEKLFF
TGTGCCAGCAGCCCCGGGACAGGGGGCCGAACAACTAATGAAAAACTGTTTTTT
>TRBV9|TRBJ2-1|TRBD2|NA
CASSVDFLAASYNEQFF
TGTGCCAGCAGCGTAGATTTCCTAGCGGCCTCCTACAATGAGCAGTTCTTC